This T cell receptor beta chain appears in the sequencing data of a study of identical twins. Whole-study results and caveats: The models systematically underestimated how much out-of-frame TCR alpha was shared in monozygotic twins. Low generation-probability sequences were in excess among twin-shared out-of-frame alpha sequences. Cord blood beta clonotypes that were abundant carried fewer insertions, and memory repertoires showed no such trend.

The CDR3 extends over 15 amino acids. The ends lost 7 bases at V and 5 bases at J; junction bases unmatched: 10. Only healthy Caucasians were enrolled as donors. A single record per CDR3 protein comes from TCRdb applying MiXCR to the 5' RACE reads. The top ten hold 5.5% to 9% of the sample, which has a few hundred thousand distinct CDR3 sequences, roughly 8.6% seen once. The sample holds many counts of this clonotype. What it binds is unknown. These records were also assigned to another study, of yellow fever vaccine responses in identical twins.

This TCR came from a woman under 30 in good health. Specimen: CD8+ T cells sorted from blood. V usage is TRBV12-3 or TRBV12-4 and J usage is TRBJ2-1; 8 nucleotides agree with TRBD1. The CDR3 loop is CASTSGDRPNNEQFF. CDR3 bases: TGTGCCAGCACCTCCGGGGACAGGCCCAACAATGAGCAGTTCTTC.